Below are 9 T cell receptor beta chains sequenced from a single sample in a study of blood T cell repertoires in COVID-19. TCRdb's table, derived via immunoSEQ multiplex PCR, lists solely in-frame clones and lacks some. In the table there are about 130,000 clones, approximately 81% of which are singletons. The sample comprised peripheral blood. The receptors here all came from a man in his forties with active or convalescent COVID-19.

CDR3 DNA sequence: TGTGCCTGCTCCATCACTGCCGAGCAGTACTTC. It translates to CACSITAEQYF. V usage is TRBV30 and J usage is TRBJ2-7; no reliable D call. The CDR3 contains 11 residues. V lost 6 bases, J lost 6 bases, and 12 bases lay in between. Germline-derived CDR1 and CDR2 are GTSNPN and SVGIG (reference sequence).

This clone occurred once. The rearrangement links TRBV5-1 to TRBJ1-4; TRBD1 agrees at 8 bases. This CDR3 is built from 13 residues. V lost 7 bases and J lost 4; bases outside the gene matches: 3. Germline loops: CDR1 SGHRS, CDR2 YFSETQ. The CDR3 sequence is CASGTGNNEKLFF. CDR3 nucleotides: TGCGCCAGCGGGACAGGCAATAATGAAAAACTGTTTTTT.

This clone has only one observation. The chain links TRBV10-1 to TRBJ2-7; D may be TRBD1 (5 bases). Trimming cost V 2 bases and J 3 bases, with 5 bases left between them. Germline-derived CDR1 and CDR2 are WNHNN and SYGVQD (reference sequence). The CDR3 totals 12 residues. The chain's CDR3 is CASSETGYEQYF. The CDR3 DNA sequence: TGCGCCAGCAGTGAGACAGGCTACGAGCAGTACTTC.

The sample holds a few counts of this clone. The chain combines TRBV9 with TRBJ1-3; 8 bases are shared with TRBD1. V trimming: 4 bases; J trimming: 3 bases; junction bases outside the gene matches: 9. This CDR3 is built from 16 residues. CDR1 is SGDLS, CDR2 YYNGEE, per germline. The CDR3 protein is CASSPHQGANGNTIYF. In DNA, the CDR3 is TGTGCCAGCAGCCCTCACCAGGGGGCTAATGGAAACACCATATATTTT.

This clone came up a few times. V and J are TRBV27 and TRBJ1-5, with D possibly TRBD1 on 6 matching bases. Germline-derived CDR1 and CDR2 are MNHEY and SMNVEV (reference sequence). V dropped 8 bases and J dropped 1 base, with 15 bases sitting between them. The CDR3 length is 15 residues. The CDR3 region is CASWRGGASNQPQHF. CDR3 bases: TGTGCCAGCTGGCGCGGGGGGGCAAGCAATCAGCCCCAGCATTTT.

This chain links TRBV27 with TRBJ1-2; a weak D match, TRBD1 (6 bases). Germline CDR1 MNHEY, CDR2 SMNVEV (reference sequence). The CDR3 loop spans 15 amino acids. The V end lost 0 bases, the J end lost 7 bases, and 15 bases lay between the germline ends. In nucleotides, the CDR3 is TGTGCCAGCAGTTTATCGGGTCGGGGGGGCGGTGGCTACACCTTC. This encodes CASSLSGRGGGGYTF.

V gene TRBV5-1 combines with J gene TRBJ2-5; 7 bases align to TRBD1. The CDR3 contains 13 residues. V dropped 8 bases and J dropped 2; count of bases not matched to a gene: 6. Germline V lookup: CDR1 SGHRS, CDR2 YFSETQ. The CDR3 loop is CASSRDRQETQYF. The CDR3 DNA is TGCGCCAGTTCCCGGGACAGACAAGAGACCCAGTACTTC.

The chain employs TRBV7-9 and TRBJ1-1; 8 nucleotides align to TRBD1. In germline, CDR1 is SEHNR, CDR2 FQNEAQ (reference sequence). CDR3 length: 16 residues. The trim removed 5 bases at V and 0 bases at J, leaving 8 bases unmatched. CDR3 region: CASSPRTGPLNTEAFF. In DNA form, the CDR3 reads TGTGCCAGCAGCCCCCGGACAGGGCCCCTGAACACTGAAGCTTTCTTT.

The V and J genes are TRBV5-4 and TRBJ1-6, with a weak D call TRBD1 (6 bases). The V end lost 3 bases, the J end lost 5 bases, and 15 bases lay between the germline ends. The CDR3 totals 16 residues. The germline V gene has CDR1 SGHNT and CDR2 YYREEE (reference sequence). CDR3 protein: CASSSSRDTDNSPLHF. CDR3 nucleotides: TGTGCCAGCAGCTCCTCCCGGGACACGGATAATTCACCCCTCCACTTT.